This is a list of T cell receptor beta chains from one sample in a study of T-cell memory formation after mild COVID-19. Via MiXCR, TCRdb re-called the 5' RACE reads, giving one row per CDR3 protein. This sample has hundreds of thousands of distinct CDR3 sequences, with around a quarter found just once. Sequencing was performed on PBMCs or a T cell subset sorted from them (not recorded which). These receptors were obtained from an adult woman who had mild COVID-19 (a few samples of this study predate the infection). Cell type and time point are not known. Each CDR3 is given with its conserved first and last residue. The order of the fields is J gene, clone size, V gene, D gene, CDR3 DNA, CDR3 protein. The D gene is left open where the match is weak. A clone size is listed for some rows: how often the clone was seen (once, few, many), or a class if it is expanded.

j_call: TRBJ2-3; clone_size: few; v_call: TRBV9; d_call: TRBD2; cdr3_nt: TGTGCCAGCAGCACTAGCGGTCCTAGCACAGATACGCAGTATTTT; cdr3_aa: CASSTSGPSTDTQYF
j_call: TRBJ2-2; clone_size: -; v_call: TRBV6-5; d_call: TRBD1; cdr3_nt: TGTGCCAGCAGTCCCGACAGGGGGCGATTGGCCGGGGAGCTGTTTTTT; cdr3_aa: CASSPDRGRLAGELFF
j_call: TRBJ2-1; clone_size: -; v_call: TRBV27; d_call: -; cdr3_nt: TGTGCCAGCATGGGGGCAGGGGACCGTGAGCAGTTCTTC; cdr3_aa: CASMGAGDREQFF
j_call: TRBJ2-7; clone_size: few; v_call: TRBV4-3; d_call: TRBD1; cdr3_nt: TGCTCCAGCAGCCAAGGTGGGACAGGGGCCAACGAGCAGTACTTC; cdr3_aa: CSSSQGGTGANEQYF
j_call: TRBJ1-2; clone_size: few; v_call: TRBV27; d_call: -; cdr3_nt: TGTGCCAGCAGGACCGGGGGCTTGGGAGGCTACACCTTC; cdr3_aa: CASRTGGLGGYTF
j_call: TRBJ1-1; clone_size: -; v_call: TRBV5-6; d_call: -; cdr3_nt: TGTGCCAGCAGCTTAGGACAGCTGATAACCCCTATGAACACTGAAGCTTTCTTT; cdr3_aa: CASSLGQLITPMNTEAFF
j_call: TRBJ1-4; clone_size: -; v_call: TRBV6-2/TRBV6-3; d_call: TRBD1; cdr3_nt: TGTGCCAGCAGTTCTCAGGGGGTTGGCGGTGAAAAACTGTTTTTT; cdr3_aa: CASSSQGVGGEKLFF
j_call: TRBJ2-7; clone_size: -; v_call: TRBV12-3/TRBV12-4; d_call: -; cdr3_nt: TGTGCCAGCAGAAAAGGTTATTCCTACGAGCAGTACTTC; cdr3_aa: CASRKGYSYEQYF
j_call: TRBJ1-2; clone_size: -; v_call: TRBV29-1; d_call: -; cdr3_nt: TGCAGCGTTGAAGATCTTGCAAATGGCTACACCTTC; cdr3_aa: CSVEDLANGYTF
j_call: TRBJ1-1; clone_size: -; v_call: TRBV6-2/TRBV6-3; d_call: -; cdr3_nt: TGTGCCAGCGGGACCTTCGGGGCGCGGGGCACTGAAGCTTTCTTT; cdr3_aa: CASGTFGARGTEAFF
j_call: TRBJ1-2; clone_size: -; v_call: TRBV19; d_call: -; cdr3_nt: TGTGCCAGTACCCTGGTCCAGGGAGGTCATGGCTACACCTTC; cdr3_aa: CASTLVQGGHGYTF
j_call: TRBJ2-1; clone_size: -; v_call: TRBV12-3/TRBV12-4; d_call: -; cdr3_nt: TGTGCCAGCAGAAATGACAGACCTAGCTCCTACAATGAGCAGTTCTTC; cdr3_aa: CASRNDRPSSYNEQFF
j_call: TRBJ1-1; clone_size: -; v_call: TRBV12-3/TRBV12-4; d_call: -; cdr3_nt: TGTGCCAGCAGGGAGGGGCCCGACACTGAAGCTTTCTTT; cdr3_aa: CASREGPDTEAFF
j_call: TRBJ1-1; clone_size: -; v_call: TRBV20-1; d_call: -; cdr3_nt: TGCAGTGCTAGAGATACCCTATATGGGGGAGGCGGGGGGACTGAAGCTTTCTTT; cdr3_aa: CSARDTLYGGGGGTEAFF
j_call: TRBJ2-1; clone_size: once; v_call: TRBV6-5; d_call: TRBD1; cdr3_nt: TGTGCCAGCAATCAAGGGTTGGGACAGGGCTACAATGAGCAGTTCTTC; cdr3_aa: CASNQGLGQGYNEQFF
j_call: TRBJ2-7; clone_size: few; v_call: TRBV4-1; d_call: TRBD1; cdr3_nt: TGCGCCAGCAGCCAGGGGTGGACAGGGCTGTACGAGCAGTACTTC; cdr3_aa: CASSQGWTGLYEQYF
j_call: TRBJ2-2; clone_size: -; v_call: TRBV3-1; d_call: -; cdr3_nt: TGTGCCAGCAGGACAGCGTACACCGGGGAGCTGTTTTTT; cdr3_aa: CASRTAYTGELFF
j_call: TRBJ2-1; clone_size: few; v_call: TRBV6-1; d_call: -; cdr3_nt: TGTGCCAGCAGTGAGTTTGGGGGGACCTCTACAGATGAGCAGTTCTTC; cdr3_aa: CASSEFGGTSTDEQFF
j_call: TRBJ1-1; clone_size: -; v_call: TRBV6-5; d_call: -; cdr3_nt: TGTGCCAGCAGGAGGAACACTGAAGCTTTCTTT; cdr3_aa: CASRRNTEAFF
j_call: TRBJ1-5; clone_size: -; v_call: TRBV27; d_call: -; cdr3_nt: TGTGCCAGCAGCCCCAGGGTAGCGCATCCCAATCAGCCCCAGCATTTT; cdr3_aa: CASSPRVAHPNQPQHF
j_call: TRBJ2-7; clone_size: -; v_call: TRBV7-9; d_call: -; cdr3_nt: TGTGCCAGCAGCCGATCTCCAGACGAGCAGTACTTC; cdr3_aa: CASSRSPDEQYF
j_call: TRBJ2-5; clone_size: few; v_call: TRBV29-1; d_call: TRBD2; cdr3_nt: TGCAGCGTTAAATTAGCGGGGGTCCAAGAGACCCAGTACTTC; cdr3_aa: CSVKLAGVQETQYF
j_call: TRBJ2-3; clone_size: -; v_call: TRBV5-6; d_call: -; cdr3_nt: TGTGCCAGCAGCTTGGGCCAGCACCCCCCAGATACGCAGTATTTT; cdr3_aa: CASSLGQHPPDTQYF
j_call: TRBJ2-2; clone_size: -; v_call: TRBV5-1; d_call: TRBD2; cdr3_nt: TGCGCCAGCCGACCGACGGGAGCCAAGGGGACTAGCGGGAGATTAAGCACCGGGGAGCTGTTTTTT; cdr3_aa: CASRPTGAKGTSGRLSTGELFF
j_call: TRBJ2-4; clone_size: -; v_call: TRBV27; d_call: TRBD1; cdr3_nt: TGTGCCAGCAGTTCCGGACAGGGACGTTATGCCAAAAACATTCAGTACTTC; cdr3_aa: CASSSGQGRYAKNIQYF
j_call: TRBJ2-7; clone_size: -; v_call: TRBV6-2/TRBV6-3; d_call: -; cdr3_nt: TGTGCCAGCACCAACTCCTACGAGCAGTACTTC; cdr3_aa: CASTNSYEQYF
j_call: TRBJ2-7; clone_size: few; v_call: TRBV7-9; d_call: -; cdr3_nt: TGTGCCAGCACCCCGTTGGGGGTAACCTACGAGCAGTACTTC; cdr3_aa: CASTPLGVTYEQYF
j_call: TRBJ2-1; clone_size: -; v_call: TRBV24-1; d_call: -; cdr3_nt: TGTGCCACCAGTGATTTGGTCCGGGACGACAATGAGCAGTTCTTC; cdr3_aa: CATSDLVRDDNEQFF
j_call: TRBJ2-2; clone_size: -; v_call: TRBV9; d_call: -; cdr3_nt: TGTGCCAGCAGCGTAGACCCTATAGCGGCCGGGGAGCTGTTTTTT; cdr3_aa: CASSVDPIAAGELFF
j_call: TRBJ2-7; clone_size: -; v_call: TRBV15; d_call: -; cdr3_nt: TGTGCCACCAGCCTTGAACAGGGCTACGAGCAGTACTTC; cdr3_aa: CATSLEQGYEQYF
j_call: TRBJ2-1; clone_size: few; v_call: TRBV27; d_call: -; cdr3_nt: TGTGCCAGCAGTTTCGTAAGGCAAGGGGAACGGTTCTTC; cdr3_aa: CASSFVRQGERFF
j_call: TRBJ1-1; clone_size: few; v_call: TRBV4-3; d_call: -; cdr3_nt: TGCGCCAGCAGCCAAGTGACTGGACGATACGGAAACACTGAAGCTTTCTTT; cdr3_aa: CASSQVTGRYGNTEAFF
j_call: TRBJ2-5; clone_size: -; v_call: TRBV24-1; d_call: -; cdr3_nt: TGTGCCACCAGTGCGGCACCGGCGGGGGCGACCCAGTACTTC; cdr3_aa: CATSAAPAGATQYF
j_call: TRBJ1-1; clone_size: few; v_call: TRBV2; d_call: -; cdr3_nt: TGTGCCAGCAGTGTCATGGGGGCGGCTGAAGCTTTCTTT; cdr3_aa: CASSVMGAAEAFF